The 19 T cell receptor beta chains in this list originate from one sample, sequenced in a study of vaccination and CD4 T cells after COVID-19. Antigens for these TCRs are unknown. The treatment: approximately 9-day PBMC culture with coronavirus spike peptide pools or control peptides (ViraFEST assay). Sequencing of cultured CD4+ T cell DNA used the Oncomine TCR Beta short-read assay. Each CDR3 protein gets one entry after TCRdb re-called the PCR reads with MiXCR. This sample has around 9,800 distinct CDR3 sequences, with approximately 49% found just once. Sequenced input: CD4+ T cells from blood, cultured in vitro. The receptors derive from a human donor who had recovered from COVID-19.

Relative to its sample, this clonotype is medium-sized. The chain recombines TRBV21-1 with TRBJ1-5. TRBV21-1 is deemed a pseudogene. This CDR3 comprises 17 residues. The CDR3 sequence: CASSNLNKSNSNQPQHF. DNA of the CDR3: TGTGCCAGCAGCAATCTAAACAAATCCAATAGCAATCAGCCCCAGCATTTT.

The gene calls are TRBV5-1 and TRBJ2-6; the D is unclear. The CDR3 length is 15 residues. V shed 3 bases and J shed 4 bases, with 11 bases lying between them. Germline lookup yields CDR1 SGHRS and CDR2 YFSETQ. The CDR3 DNA is TGCGCCAGCAGCTCATCCCCCGGGGGGGCCAACGTCCTGACTTTC. This gives the protein CASSSSPGGANVLTF.

The chain is built from TRBV4-1 and TRBJ1-2; D remains unclear. The germline gives CDR1 MGHRA, CDR2 YSYEKL. V lost 4 bases to trimming and J lost 8 bases, with 14 bases between them. The CDR3 extends over 13 amino acids. As DNA, the CDR3 is TGCGCCAGCAGCCCTTACGGTAGGGAAGGCTACACCTTC. Amino acid sequence: CASSPYGREGYTF.

The chain employs TRBV20-1 and TRBJ2-7, with 7 bases matching TRBD2. This CDR3 has 13 residues. CDR1 is DFQATT, CDR2 SNEGSKA, per germline (reference sequence). The junction had 6 bases not matched to a gene; V was cut back by 3 bases and J by 4 bases. This CDR3 reads CSASRGVLYEQYF. The CDR3 bases are TGCAGTGCTAGCCGGGGGGTCCTATACGAGCAGTACTTC.

The genes are TRBV20-1 and TRBJ2-1; possible D gene TRBD2, 5 bases. V was shortened by 3 bases and J by 9 bases, with 6 bases between the two germline ends. The CDR3 totals 10 residues. Germline CDR1 DFQATT, CDR2 SNEGSKA (reference sequence). The CDR3: CSARRVEQFF. The CDR3 coding sequence is TGCAGTGCTAGGAGGGTTGAGCAGTTCTTC.

CDR3 sequence reads: CAWRPRDRDYGYTF. The CDR3 coding sequence is TGTGCCTGGAGACCCCGGGACAGGGACTATGGCTACACCTTC. The chain is built from TRBV30 and TRBJ1-2; 9 bases map to TRBD1. Trimming removed 3 bases from V and 3 bases from J; junction bases left unmatched: 5. The germline V gene has CDR1 GTSNPN and CDR2 SVGIG (reference sequence). This CDR3 is 14 amino acids long.

The rearrangement joins TRBV11-3 to TRBJ1-1; 8 bases agree with TRBD1. J gave up 2 bases and V 2 bases, and 4 bases lay outside the gene matches. There are 15 residues in the CDR3. The germline V gene has CDR1 SGHNT and CDR2 YENEEA. Here the CDR3 reads CASSLRGQGNTEAFF. The DNA of the CDR3 is TGTGCCAGCAGCTTACGAGGACAGGGAAACACTGAAGCTTTCTTT.

The chain uses TRBV20-1 and TRBJ1-2; 7 nucleotides align to TRBD1. This CDR3 is 13 amino acids long. CDR1 and CDR2 (germline): DFQATT, SNEGSKA (reference sequence). V gave up 0 bases and J gave up 3 bases; unmatched junction bases: 1. CDR3 region: CSARETGDYGYTF. The DNA for the CDR3 is TGCAGTGCTAGAGAAACAGGGGACTATGGCTACACCTTC.

This clonotype appeared a single time. The chain links TRBV6-1 to TRBJ2-3; D gene ambiguous. Between the trimmed V and J ends, which lost 0 bases and 0 bases, there was a span of 7 bases. Germline V gives CDR1 MNHNS, CDR2 SASEGT. The CDR3 consists of 15 residues. CDR3: CASSEAGISTDTQYF. CDR3 sequence (DNA): TGTGCCAGCAGTGAAGCGGGCATAAGCACAGATACGCAGTATTTT.

This sequence joins TRBV6-5 and TRBJ1-4; D possibly corresponds to TRBD1 (6 bases). Germline V lookup: CDR1 MNHEY, CDR2 SVGAGI. The CDR3 extends over 16 amino acids. Trimming removed 0 bases from V and 8 bases from J, with 16 bases in between. In DNA, the CDR3 is TGTGCCAGCAGTTACTCGAAGTGGGGGGCGAGGGAAAAACTGTTTTTT. Translation gives CASSYSKWGAREKLFF.

V and J are TRBV15 and TRBJ2-5; no clear D gene. Germline V lookup: CDR1 LNHNV, CDR2 YYDKDF (reference sequence). Trimming removed 7 bases from V and 2 bases from J, with 11 bases in between. The CDR3 loop spans 13 amino acids. CDR3 in amino acids: CATTPPSQETQYF. The CDR3 region has the DNA TGTGCCACCACCCCCCCTTCTCAAGAGACCCAGTACTTC.

This clonotype was seen a few times. An end of the junction differs from the germline gene, which may be a read error. The V gene is TRBV7-7, the J gene TRBJ2-5; D is possibly TRBD1 (6 bases). The CDR3 has 13 amino acids. Germline CDR1 is SSHAT and CDR2 is FNYEAQ (reference sequence). The CDR3 DNA follows: TGTGCTAGCAGCTTGGAACAGGGCGGGACCCAGTACTTC. Protein sequence: CASSLEQGGTQYF.

This rearrangement joins TRBV25-1 to TRBJ1-1; no clear D gene. CDR3 length: 18 amino acids. Deletions cut 6 bases from V and 3 bases from J, with 26 bases between. The germline V gene encodes CDR1 MGHDK and CDR2 SYGVNS. Here the CDR3 reads CASRETTLLPGGHTEAFF. In nucleotides, the CDR3 is TGTGCCAGCAGAGAGACAACCTTACTTCCAGGAGGGCACACTGAAGCTTTCTTT.

This chain connects TRBV10-3 to TRBJ2-1; D is possibly TRBD2 (7 bases). The germline CDR1 and CDR2 sequences are ENHRY and SYGVKD. Trimming stripped 0 bases from V and 2 bases from J, with 14 bases between. The CDR3 loop spans 17 amino acids. The CDR3: CAISESTRGATYNEQFF. The CDR3 DNA reads TGTGCCATCAGTGAGTCGACTCGGGGGGCCACCTACAATGAGCAGTTCTTC.

The chain recombines TRBV7-9 with TRBJ2-7, with TRBD1 matching over 9 bases. The CDR3 is made up of 15 amino acids. Germline values: CDR1 SEHNR, CDR2 FQNEAQ (reference sequence). With 3 bases clipped from V and 5 bases from J, the junction kept 8 bases outside the gene matches. This chain's CDR3 is CASSLHRGLLDEQYF. CDR3 in DNA: TGTGCCAGCAGCTTGCACAGGGGGCTTTTGGACGAGCAGTACTTC.

This clonotype was found a few times. The J gene is TRBJ1-5, the V gene TRBV27; D may be TRBD1 (6 bases). The CDR3 spans 15 residues. V gave up 3 bases and J gave up 3 bases, with 12 bases separating them. CDR1 MNHEY and CDR2 SMNVEV come from the germline V gene (reference sequence). This CDR3 is CASSLNRDTNQPQHF. For the CDR3, the DNA is TGTGCCAGCAGTTTGAACAGGGATACCAATCAGCCCCAGCATTTT.

The J gene is TRBJ2-3, the V gene TRBV5-4; D may be TRBD2 (6 bases). The germline CDR1 and CDR2 sequences are SGHNT and YYREEE (reference sequence). V lost 3 bases to trimming and J lost 1 base, with 21 bases between them. The CDR3 is 18 residues long. CDR3 sequence: CASSSPRRARPGTDTQYF. The CDR3 DNA reads as TGTGCCAGCAGCTCCCCCAGGAGGGCCAGGCCCGGCACAGATACGCAGTATTTT.

By share, this clonotype counts as large (0.1 to 1%). The chain is built from TRBV19 and TRBJ2-7, with D uncertain. CDR3 size: 14 residues. Germline CDR1 LNHDA, CDR2 SQIVND (reference sequence). Trimming took 4 bases from V and 1 from J, leaving 11 bases between them. The CDR3 DNA follows: TGTGCCAGTAGTAGTGGGTACAAATCCTACGAGCAGTACTTC. As protein: CASSSGYKSYEQYF. Drawing the rest from reference TRBV19 and TRBJ2-7, the complete variable domain is DGGITQSPKYLFRKEGQNVTLSCEQNLNHDAMYWYRQDPGQGLRLIYYSQIVNDFQKGDIAEGYSVSREKKESFPLTVTSAQKNPTAFYLCASSSGYKSYEQYFGPGTRLTVT.

The chain has TRBV6-1 and TRBJ2-7; tentatively, D is TRBD2 (5 bases). V lost 6 bases and J 4 bases, leaving 13 bases between the germline ends. CDR1 and CDR2 from the germline V gene are MNHNS and SASEGT. This CDR3 contains 13 residues. The CDR3 spells CASSSSRGYEQYF. The CDR3 DNA is TGTGCCAGCAGCTCCTCCCGGGGATACGAGCAGTACTTC.